This passage covers 25 T cell receptor beta chains from one sample sequenced in a study of CD4 T cells in relation to SARS-CoV-2 and coronaviruses. Here immunoSEQ multiplex PCR was the method, and the copy in TCRdb shows in-frame clones only, minus some. The sample contains 38,000 or so clones, roughly 80% of which appear only once. The antigens these receptors bind are not known. The sample taken for sequencing was naive CD4+ T cells from PBMCs, cultured in vitro. The subset: naive CD4+ T cells isolated by negative enrichment. Every receptor here comes from an adult with COVID-19.

The rearrangement joins TRBV18 to TRBJ1-2; no clear D gene. The V and J ends lost 2 bases and 7 bases respectively, with 17 bases between them. Germline V gives CDR1 KGHSH, CDR2 LQKENI. The CDR3 sequence is 15 residues long. The CDR3 loop is CASSPSSQPGRGYTF. As DNA, the CDR3 is TGTGCCAGCTCACCATCCTCGCAACCTGGTCGTGGCTACACCTTC.

The chain recombines TRBV18 with TRBJ1-2, with D tentatively TRBD1 (5 bases). This CDR3 has 15 amino acids. Germline V gene sequence: CDR1 KGHSH, CDR2 LQKENI. V was pared by 3 bases and J by 2 bases, with 13 bases between. In nucleotides, the CDR3 is TGTGCCAGCTCACCCCAGGGTGCGGGGAACTATGGCTACACCTTC. Protein sequence: CASSPQGAGNYGYTF.

This chain links TRBV28 with TRBJ1-5; D is unclear. The germline V gene has CDR1 MDHEN and CDR2 SYDVKM. This CDR3 is built from 15 residues. V lost 8 bases, J lost 0 bases, and 14 bases lay in between. The DNA for the CDR3 is TGTGCCAGCGGCCCCCAAAAATATAGCAATCAGCCCCAGCATTTT. Translated, it gives CASGPQKYSNQPQHF.

The rearrangement joins TRBV2 to TRBJ2-1, with D unresolved. The CDR3 runs to 14 residues. The V gene lost 9 bases and the J gene lost 7 bases, with 19 bases spanning the gap. Germline V lookup: CDR1 SNHLY, CDR2 FYNNEI. The CDR3 sequence is CARGPFDVGNEQFF. In DNA, the CDR3 is TGTGCCAGAGGCCCGTTCGATGTGGGGAATGAGCAGTTCTTC.

This clone was counted once. The chain couples TRBV9 to TRBJ1-1; weak D call: TRBD1 (5 bases). The CDR3 sequence is 14 residues long. The germline V and J ends were trimmed by 4 bases and 1 base, with 11 bases remaining between them. Looked up from germline, CDR1 is SGDLS and CDR2 is YYNGEE. CDR3 protein: CASSPGSGNTEAFF. The CDR3 region has the DNA TGTGCCAGCAGCCCAGGGAGCGGGAACACTGAAGCTTTCTTT.

With regard to this clone: This sample also contains other DNA sequences that code for the same CDR3. The gene calls are TRBV24-1 and TRBJ2-1; D gene uncertain. The CDR3 length is 12 residues. Germline values: CDR1 KGHDR, CDR2 SFDVKD. The ends were cut back, 3 bases at V and 4 bases at J, with 3 bases in the middle. Written as DNA, the CDR3 is TGTGCCACCAGTGATCTTTACAATGAGCAGTTCTTC. The encoded protein is CATSDLYNEQFF.

This sequence joins TRBV3-1 (or the pseudogene TRBV3-2) and TRBJ1-2; D call uncertain. Germline lookup yields CDR1 LGHDT and CDR2 YNNKEL (reference sequence). The CDR3 sequence is 12 residues long. V gave up 4 bases and J gave up 3 bases, with 6 bases separating them. DNA for the CDR3: TGTGCCAGCAGCCCAGGAGACTATGGCTACACCTTC. Translated: CASSPGDYGYTF.

V usage is TRBV4-3 and J usage is TRBJ1-4; tentatively, D is TRBD1 (6 bases). Trimming took off 0 bases at V and 8 bases at J, with 19 bases between the two ends. The CDR3 totals 17 residues. From germline, CDR1 is LGHNA and CDR2 YSLEER. For the CDR3, the DNA is TGCGCCAGCAGCCAAGACCACGGGGGGCGGGCACGGGAAAAACTGTTTTTT. It codes for CASSQDHGGRAREKLFF.

This chain joins TRBV5-5 and TRBJ1-1; 7 nucleotides align to TRBD1. Germline CDR1 SGHKS, CDR2 YYEKEE (reference sequence). This CDR3 has 14 residues. After removal of 3 bases from V and 0 bases from J, the junction contained 2 bases not matched to a gene. The CDR3 region is CASSWDSLNTEAFF. In nucleotides, the CDR3 is TGTGCCAGCAGCTGGGACAGCTTGAACACTGAAGCTTTCTTT.

This chain joins TRBV6-5 and TRBJ2-1; TRBD2 agrees at 8 bases. The V gene end was trimmed by 0 bases and the J gene end by 9 bases; junction bases not matched to a gene: 7. CDR3 length: 15 amino acids. Germline CDR1 MNHEY, CDR2 SVGAGI. The CDR3 loop reads CASSYSRSGITEQFF. The DNA of the CDR3 is TGTGCCAGCAGTTACTCTCGTAGCGGGATTACTGAGCAGTTCTTC.

V and J are TRBV12-3 or TRBV12-4 and TRBJ2-3, with 8 bases aligning to TRBD1. J lost 6 bases, V lost 5 bases, and 4 bases had no gene match. The CDR3 runs 13 residues. The DNA for the CDR3 is TGTGCCAGCAGTCAAGACAGGGGTGATACGCAGTATTTT. As protein: CASSQDRGDTQYF.

This sequence joins TRBV30 and TRBJ2-7, with D perhaps matching TRBD1 (5 bases). The CDR3 length is 13 residues. Germline CDR1 is GTSNPN and CDR2 is SVGIG (reference sequence). Trimming shortened V by 0 bases and J by 2 bases, and 8 bases separated the two germline ends. Written as DNA, the CDR3 is TGTGCCTGGAGTGTCGCAGGGCCCTACGAGCAGTACTTC. Its protein product is CAWSVAGPYEQYF.

This clone was detected once. The V call is TRBV4-3, the J call TRBJ2-3; tentative D call: TRBD1 (6 bases). The CDR3 is 17 residues long. The V gene lost 4 bases and the J gene lost 0 bases, with 17 bases spanning the gap. The germline gives CDR1 LGHNA, CDR2 YSLEER. CDR3 bases: TGCGCCAGCAGCCGGACAGCGGACGCAGCTAGCACAGATACGCAGTATTTT. Amino acids: CASSRTADAASTDTQYF.

V is TRBV7-8 and J is TRBJ2-1; 8 bases line up with TRBD2. Losses at the gene ends were 5 bases for V and 10 bases for J; bases not matched to a gene: 1. Per germline, CDR1 SGHVS and CDR2 FQNEAQ. The CDR3 is made up of 11 amino acids. CDR3 nucleotide sequence: TGTGCCAGCAGCCGGGGGGGGGAGCAGTTCTTC. This translates into CASSRGGEQFF.

V is TRBV28 and J is TRBJ1-4, with D perhaps matching TRBD1 (6 bases). This CDR3 spans 15 amino acids. V lost 6 bases to trimming and J lost 5 bases, with 16 bases between them. Germline-derived CDR1 and CDR2 are MDHEN and SYDVKM. The CDR3 DNA follows: TGTGCCAGCAGCCGCCCGGACAGCAACAATGAAAAACTGTTTTTT. This codes for CASSRPDSNNEKLFF.

A single count supports this clone. The rearrangement joins TRBV6-2 or TRBV6-3 to TRBJ2-3, with 7 bases identical to TRBD1. With V trimmed by 2 bases and J by 1 base, 9 bases remained unmatched. The CDR3 spans 17 residues. Germline V gives CDR1 MNHEY, CDR2 SVGEGT. CDR3 DNA: TGTGCCAGCAGTTACCACAGGGGAATGATTGGCACAGATACGCAGTATTTT. Translation gives CASSYHRGMIGTDTQYF.

The V and J genes are TRBV7-9 and TRBJ2-7; 10 bases line up with TRBD1. The CDR3 extends over 16 amino acids. V was pared by 0 bases and J by 4 bases, with 6 bases of the junction left unmatched. The germline V gene has CDR1 SEHNR and CDR2 FQNEAQ (reference sequence). The chain's CDR3 is CASSLALGQGFYEQYF. The CDR3 nucleotides are TGTGCCAGCAGCTTAGCGCTGGGACAGGGGTTTTACGAGCAGTACTTC. Based on the CDR3 plus reference TRBV7-9 and TRBJ2-7, the full variable domain is DTGVSQNPRHKITKRGQNVTFRCDPISEHNRLYWYRQTLGQGPEFLTYFQNEAQLEKSRLLSDRFSAERPKGSFSTLEIQRTEQGDSAMYLCASSLALGQGFYEQYFGPGTRLTVT.

The V and J genes are TRBV6-2 or TRBV6-3 and TRBJ2-5; 12 bases agree with TRBD2. Germline lookup yields CDR1 MNHEY and CDR2 SVGEGT. Trimming took 4 bases from V and 4 from J; bases not matched to a gene: 4. CDR3 size: 15 residues. DNA for the CDR3: TGTGCCAGCAGTTCACTAGCGGGAGGAGGAGAGACCCAGTACTTC. Its protein product is CASSSLAGGGETQYF.

Written as DNA, the CDR3 is TGTGCTAGTGGTTTGATCGGACTAGCGGGAGGACCTCCCTACAATGAGCAGTTCTTC. It translates to CASGLIGLAGGPPYNEQFF. The chain links TRBV12-5 to TRBJ2-1; TRBD2 matches at 14 bases. Germline V gene lookup returns CDR1 LGHNT and CDR2 FRNRAP. CDR3 length equals 19 residues. V dropped 2 bases and J dropped 2; count of bases not matched to a gene: 8.

The chain recombines TRBV12-3 or TRBV12-4 with TRBJ1-2; D gene ambiguous. This CDR3 comprises 13 residues. V was pared by 3 bases and J by 8 bases, with 13 bases between. DNA for the CDR3: TGTGCCAGCAGTTTTGTAAGGGATGGAGGCTACACCTTC. Protein product: CASSFVRDGGYTF.

The rearrangement joins TRBV9 to TRBJ2-1; 8 bases agree with TRBD2. Trimming removed 4 bases from V and 8 bases from J; junction bases left unmatched: 17. Germline V CDR1 and CDR2: SGDLS, YYNGEE. The CDR3 covers 17 residues. CDR3 nucleotides: TGTGCCAGCAGCCCCCCAAGGGGACTAGACGGACGCGATGAGCAGTTCTTC. This codes for CASSPPRGLDGRDEQFF. The full variable domain, completed using reference TRBV9 and TRBJ2-1, is DSGVTQTPKHLITATGQRVTLRCSPRSGDLSVYWYQQSLDQGLQFLIQYYNGEERAKGNILERFSAQQFPDLHSELNLSSLELGDSALYFCASSPPRGLDGRDEQFFGPGTRLTVL.

The CDR3 region is CAWSHTGIEVLRQYF. CDR3 coding DNA: TGTGCCTGGAGTCACACGGGGATCGAAGTCCTACGCCAGTACTTC. The chain uses TRBV30 and TRBJ2-7; D may be TRBD2 (5 bases). There are 15 residues in the CDR3. In germline, CDR1 is GTSNPN, CDR2 SVGIG (reference sequence). The V end lost 2 bases, the J end lost 10 bases, and 24 bases lay between the germline ends.

The chain uses TRBV12-3 or TRBV12-4 and TRBJ1-2, with D tentatively TRBD1 (5 bases). V lost 10 bases to trimming and J lost 6 bases, with 9 bases between them. The CDR3 is 10 residues long. CDR3 DNA sequence: TGTGCCATTTCGGGGGATGGCTACACCTTC. Its translation is CAISGDGYTF.

This clone was observed a few times. The chain uses TRBV7-8 and TRBJ1-1; 12 positions match TRBD1. The V segment lost 11 bases and the J segment 1 base; nucleotides outside the gene matches: 8. The germline CDR1 and CDR2 sequences are SGHVS and FQNEAQ. The CDR3 totals 15 residues. CDR3 residues: CAVRDRGRRNTEAFF. The CDR3 DNA reads TGTGCCGTAAGGGACAGGGGGCGTCGGAACACTGAAGCTTTCTTT.

The CDR3 DNA reads TGTGCCAGAGGCGGGGACAGGGGGCGCTACTATGGCTACACCTTC. Amino acid sequence: CARGGDRGRYYGYTF. This sequence joins TRBV5-3 and TRBJ1-2; 12 bases are shared with TRBD1. TRBV5-3 is sorted into the ORF group, with uncertain function. Unmatched junction bases numbered 7, after V lost 7 bases and J lost 3 bases. The CDR3 sequence is 15 residues long.